A selection of T cell receptor beta chains follows, all from one sample in a study of T cell repertoires in cytomegalovirus infection. TCRdb recomputed calls from the reads with MiXCR, one row per CDR3 protein. The sample contains approximately 1,000,000 distinct CDR3 sequences, under 40% of which appear only once. No antigens are known for them. The source material was cultured CD8+ T cells from PBMCs, sampled from culture after CMV antigen stimulation. These receptors all come from a human donor in good health (CMV status not recorded). Some clones in this sample may be carry-over from other donors' samples. CDR3s include the opening cysteine and the closing phenylalanine or tryptophan. D genes are given only for firm matches. Clone size is not always given. Where it is, it says once, few, many or a class for expanded clones.

j_gene,abundance,v_gene,d_gene,CDR3aa,CDR3nt
TRBJ1-2,few,TRBV7-9,NA,CASSLDSIYGYTF,TGTGCCAGCAGCTTAGACAGTATTTATGGCTACACCTTC
TRBJ1-4,few,TRBV6-1,NA,CASRIINEATNEKLFF,TGTGCCAGCAGAATCATTAACGAAGCAACTAATGAAAAACTGTTTTTT
TRBJ2-3,few,TRBV27,NA,CASSLSGRVRTDTQYF,TGTGCCAGCAGTTTATCTGGCAGGGTCAGGACAGATACGCAGTATTTT
TRBJ1-1,NA,TRBV10-3,NA,CAISESTPQLNTEAFF,TGTGCCATCAGTGAGTCGACCCCACAGCTGAACACTGAAGCTTTCTTT
TRBJ2-1,NA,TRBV14,TRBD2,CASSQEAGETIYNEQFF,TGTGCCAGCAGCCAAGAAGCGGGGGAGACTATCTACAATGAGCAGTTCTTC
TRBJ2-7,NA,TRBV6-6,NA,CASTKEGDSYEQYF,TGTGCCAGCACCAAAGAAGGAGACTCCTACGAGCAGTACTTC
TRBJ2-7,NA,TRBV15,TRBD2,CATGLAGDYEQYF,TGTGCCACCGGACTAGCGGGGGACTACGAGCAGTACTTC
TRBJ1-1,few,TRBV7-9,NA,CASSLGASEAFF,TGTGCCAGCAGCTTAGGGGCGTCTGAAGCTTTCTTT
TRBJ2-5,many,TRBV12-3/TRBV12-4,NA,CASSPREGPKETQYF,TGTGCCAGCAGTCCCCGTGAGGGCCCGAAAGAGACCCAGTACTTC
TRBJ2-3,many,TRBV7-2,NA,CASSLEQITDTQYF,TGTGCCAGCAGCTTAGAACAGATCACAGATACGCAGTATTTT
TRBJ1-6,NA,TRBV12-3/TRBV12-4,NA,CASSLGRASSYNSPLHF,TGTGCCAGCAGTTTAGGCAGGGCGAGCTCCTATAATTCACCCCTCCACTTT
TRBJ2-5,few,TRBV7-6,NA,CASSSRTDLETQYF,TGTGCCAGCAGCTCTAGGACGGACCTGGAGACCCAGTACTTC
TRBJ2-1,NA,TRBV6-2/TRBV6-3,TRBD2,CASSYSLLAGGDEQFF,TGTGCCAGCAGTTACTCGCTACTAGCGGGGGGGGATGAGCAGTTCTTC
TRBJ1-6,few,TRBV27,NA,CAAQAGGGNSPLHF,TGTGCCGCACAGGCCGGGGGGGGAAATTCACCCCTCCACTTT
TRBJ1-1,few,TRBV7-9,NA,CASSLQTANTEAFF,TGTGCCAGCAGCTTACAAACAGCTAACACTGAAGCTTTCTTT
TRBJ1-1,NA,TRBV5-6,NA,CASSLRLRAEAFF,TGTGCCAGCAGCTTGAGGTTGAGGGCTGAAGCTTTCTTT
TRBJ2-5,NA,TRBV7-9,NA,CASSRKTGQETQYF,TGTGCCAGCAGCCGGAAGACAGGACAAGAGACCCAGTACTTC
TRBJ2-4,NA,TRBV7-3,TRBD1,CASSVDRIKNIQYF,TGTGCCAGCAGCGTGGACAGGATTAAAAACATTCAGTACTTC
TRBJ2-1,once,TRBV12-3/TRBV12-4,TRBD2,CASSLNSGFEQFF,TGTGCCAGCAGTTTAAATAGCGGGTTTGAGCAGTTCTTC
TRBJ2-5,NA,TRBV7-8,NA,CASSLVGIETQYF,TGTGCCAGCAGCTTAGTCGGAATAGAGACCCAGTACTTC
TRBJ2-1,NA,TRBV7-9,NA,CASSFPFGQYNEQFF,TGTGCCAGCAGCTTCCCCTTTGGACAATACAATGAGCAGTTCTTC
TRBJ1-1,few,TRBV7-6,TRBD1,CASSYTGGAVEAFF,TGTGCCAGCAGCTACACAGGGGGCGCGGTTGAAGCTTTCTTT
TRBJ2-1,few,TRBV2,NA,CASNEGGLYNEQFF,TGTGCCAGCAACGAGGGGGGGCTATACAATGAGCAGTTCTTC
TRBJ1-1,few,TRBV12-3/TRBV12-4,NA,CASTGANTEAFF,TGTGCCAGCACGGGGGCGAACACTGAAGCTTTCTTT
TRBJ2-2,NA,TRBV5-1,NA,CASSTTGDTGELFF,TGCGCCAGCAGTACGACGGGGGACACCGGGGAGCTGTTTTTT